This TCR beta chain was recovered during a study of T cells in Graves' hyperthyroidism and ophthalmopathy. Amplification of TCR beta CDR3 regions used RNA as the template. The HTBI set primed first-round TCR CDR3 RT-PCR. TCRdb analysed the multiplex PCR reads with MiXCR anew, one entry per CDR3 protein. The sample includes approximately 410,000 distinct CDR3 sequences, about 15% of them seen just once. With duration under 3 months, ophthalmopathy was active: Clinical Activity Score at least 3, NOSPECS at least 4. This clonotype was seen many times. The sequencing input was blood. This TCR came from a man younger than 30 with Graves' ophthalmopathy.

The CDR3 DNA reads TGTGCTAGTGGTTTGGGACTAGCGGGAGTAGAGACCCAGTACTTC. This sequence encodes CASGLGLAGVETQYF. This chain connects TRBV12-5 to TRBJ2-5; 12 bases fit TRBD2. Trimming at V came to 1 base and at J to 4 bases, leaving 1 base not matched to a gene. The CDR3 consists of 15 residues. The V gene's germline CDR1 is LGHNT and CDR2 FRNRAP.